This TCR beta chain came from a study of blood T cell repertoires in COVID-19. Background on the study: Acute-phase and convalescent COVID-19 samples originated in the United States, Italy and Spain. PBMCs, B-cell-depleted T cells, or T cells provided the cDNA or gDNA that made up the material.

This clone showed up just a few times. In the original analysis: Reference gene primer amplification gave nucleated cell count estimates. Some clones are missing from TCRdb's copy, which holds only in-frame ones; the method was immunoSEQ multiplex PCR. V, J and clone size were drawn from that table, and D and trimming were deduced from the DNA. The table has about 210,000 clones, 89% seen once. This CDR3 has 14 amino acids. V dropped 7 bases and J dropped 4; count of bases not matched to a gene: 4. Germline CDR1 ENHRY, CDR2 SYGVKD. The V call is TRBV10-3, the J call TRBJ2-3; 11 bases match TRBD2. The sequencing input was peripheral blood. This sequence originates from a woman between 40 and 55 years old with acute or convalescent COVID-19. CDR3 amino acids: CAIMDSGGADTQYF. The CDR3 DNA reads TGTGCCATCATGGATAGCGGGGGGGCAGATACGCAGTATTTT.